Below are 23 T cell receptor beta chains sequenced from a single sample in a study of cytomegalovirus exposure and HLA in healthy donors. The repertoire was sequenced with immunoSEQ multiplex PCR; TCRdb's copy has only in-frame clones and lacks some. The repertoire includes 110,000 to 150,000 clones, 85% to 90% of them detected once, and 5.5% to 7% sits in the top ten. The source material was PBMCs. These TCRs come from a woman in her thirties in good health and CMV-seropositive.

In its sample, this clone was seen a few times. The V and J genes are TRBV5-4 and TRBJ2-5, with 15 bases lining up with TRBD2. Unmatched junction bases numbered 6, after V lost 4 bases and J lost 5 bases. The germline V gene has CDR1 SGHNT and CDR2 YYREEE (reference sequence). CDR3 length equals 16 residues. The CDR3 reads CASSLGTSGGWETQYF. The CDR3 region has the DNA TGTGCCAGCAGCCTAGGGACTAGCGGGGGGTGGGAGACCCAGTACTTC.

The rearrangement joins TRBV19 to TRBJ1-4; 9 bases agree with TRBD1. The trim removed 5 bases at V and 3 bases at J, leaving 7 bases unmatched. The CDR3 runs 16 residues. The germline V gene encodes CDR1 LNHDA and CDR2 SQIVND (reference sequence). The CDR3 DNA sequence: TGTGCCAGTAGTGGAGGGACAGGGAGGGCTAATGAAAAACTGTTTTTT. Its translation is CASSGGTGRANEKLFF.

This chain joins TRBV5-1 and TRBJ1-4; TRBD1 matches 11 bases. Germline CDR1 and CDR2: SGHRS and YFSETQ. This CDR3 comprises 15 residues. The ends lost 4 bases at V and 7 bases at J; junction bases unmatched: 6. The CDR3 reads CASSGAGTGGEKLFF. The CDR3 bases are TGCGCCAGCAGCGGAGCCGGGACAGGGGGTGAAAAACTGTTTTTT. Using reference TRBV5-1 and TRBJ1-4 for the parts outside the CDR3, the full variable domain is KAGVTQTPRYLIKTRGQQVTLSCSPISGHRSVSWYQQTPGQGLQFLFEYFSETQRNKGNFPGRFSGRQFSNSRSEMNVSTLELGDSALYLCASSGAGTGGEKLFFGSGTQLSVL.

The rearrangement links TRBV28 to TRBJ1-1, with D unclear. The germline V and J ends were trimmed by 2 bases and 7 bases, with 11 bases remaining between them. Germline lookup yields CDR1 MDHEN and CDR2 SYDVKM. This CDR3 region has 13 residues. As DNA, the CDR3 is TGTGCCAGCAGTTTAGGGCCGCCCTTTGAAGCTTTCTTT. Residues: CASSLGPPFEAFF.

The rearrangement joins TRBV6-1 to TRBJ2-1; 9 bases align to TRBD2. Germline V gene sequence: CDR1 MNHNS, CDR2 SASEGT. V lost 4 bases to trimming and J lost 6 bases; unmatched junction nucleotides: 7. This CDR3 has 15 amino acids. The CDR3 nucleotides are TGTGCCAGCAGTGGGCTAGGACTAGCGTCCAATGAGCAGTTCTTC. Its protein is CASSGLGLASNEQFF.

CDR3 coding DNA: TGTGCCACCAGCAAGGTCGGTTGGACAGGGTCTACCTACGAGCAGTACTTC. It translates to CATSKVGWTGSTYEQYF. The rearrangement uses TRBV15 and TRBJ2-7; 8 bases line up with TRBD1. The CDR3 sequence is 17 residues long. The V and J ends lost 4 bases and 2 bases, in that order; junction bases with no gene match: 13. Germline values: CDR1 LNHNV, CDR2 YYDKDF (reference sequence).

The chain has TRBV5-1 and TRBJ1-1, with 8 nucleotides matching TRBD1. The CDR3 length is 17 residues. Trimming at V came to 4 bases and at J to 7 bases, leaving 18 bases not matched to a gene. Germline CDR1 reads SGHRS; CDR2 reads YFSETQ. CDR3 nucleotide sequence: TGCGCCAGCAGCCTCAGCGGGGCAGGACAGGGTTGGGGTGAAGCTTTCTTT. As protein: CASSLSGAGQGWGEAFF.

The gene calls are TRBV29-1 and TRBJ2-1; a possible D gene is TRBD2 (5 bases). CDR1 is SQVTM, CDR2 ANQGSEA, per germline. CDR3 size: 14 residues. Trimming removed 4 bases at V and 4 bases at J, with 14 bases between. CDR3: CSVASGYRYNEQFF. The CDR3 region has the DNA TGCAGCGTTGCGTCGGGGTATCGGTACAATGAGCAGTTCTTC.

This clone was counted a single time. V usage is TRBV9 and J usage is TRBJ2-7; D possibly corresponds to TRBD2 (7 bases). The V end was cut by 4 bases, the J end by 4 bases, with 18 bases between. Germline V gene lookup returns CDR1 SGDLS and CDR2 YYNGEE. CDR3 size: 15 residues. CDR3 nucleotides: TGTGCCAGCAGCAGGGGAGGTGGGGGGGCATACGAGCAGTACTTC. Its protein is CASSRGGGGAYEQYF.

This clone appeared a few times. This sequence joins TRBV6-1 and TRBJ1-1; TRBD1 agrees at 9 bases. Germline CDR1 reads MNHNS; CDR2 reads SASEGT. This CDR3 region has 15 residues. The ends lost 2 bases at V and 3 bases at J; junction bases unmatched: 4. The CDR3 spells CASSEWGQGHTEAFF. The CDR3 bases are TGTGCCAGCAGTGAATGGGGACAGGGACACACTGAAGCTTTCTTT.

This clone was seen only a few times. The V and J genes are TRBV6-4 and TRBJ2-3, with TRBD2 as a possible D gene (6 bases). CDR3 length: 14 amino acids. Trimming left V 4 bases short and J 1 base short, with 9 bases between. The germline V gene has CDR1 MRHNA and CDR2 SNTAGT. The CDR3 coding sequence is TGTGCCAGCAGTGTAACGGGGGGCACAGATACGCAGTATTTT. Amino acids: CASSVTGGTDTQYF.

The rearrangement joins TRBV2 to TRBJ2-3; TRBD2 matches 9 bases. The junction had 9 bases not matched to a gene; V was cut back by 7 bases and J by 1 base. Germline loops: CDR1 SNHLY, CDR2 FYNNEI. This CDR3 is built from 16 residues. CDR3 protein: CASKGGRARGTDTQYF. DNA of the CDR3: TGTGCCAGCAAAGGCGGGAGGGCCCGTGGCACAGATACGCAGTATTTT.

The rearrangement joins TRBV11-1 to TRBJ2-4; 8 bases fit TRBD2. The CDR3 is 15 residues long. Germline V gives CDR1 SGHAT, CDR2 FQDESV (reference sequence). V shed 3 bases and J 5 bases; nucleotides not matched to a gene: 6. The CDR3 region has the DNA TGTGCCAGCAGCTTTTCTAGCGGGTACCAAAACATTCAGTACTTC. This sequence encodes CASSFSSGYQNIQYF.

This clone showed up just once. The chain employs TRBV19 and TRBJ1-5, with TRBD1 matching 8 bases. Germline V lookup: CDR1 LNHDA, CDR2 SQIVND (reference sequence). CDR3 length: 13 residues. Unmatched junction bases numbered 8, after V lost 5 bases and J lost 11 bases. In DNA, the CDR3 is TGTGCCAGTAGTCCTGACAGGGGCGGGTCCCAGCATTTT. As protein: CASSPDRGGSQHF.

The rearrangement links TRBV7-8 to TRBJ2-7, with 10 bases that match TRBD2. This CDR3 has 15 amino acids. The germline CDR1 and CDR2 sequences are SGHVS and FQNEAQ. Trimming cost V 4 bases and J 4 bases; bases outside gene matches: 7. The CDR3 DNA reads as TGTGCCAGCAGCTCCTCTCTAGCGGGGGCGTACGAGCAGTACTTC. Its translation: CASSSSLAGAYEQYF.

The chain is built from TRBV5-4 and TRBJ2-3; 12 bases line up with TRBD2. There are 16 residues in the CDR3. The germline V gene has CDR1 SGHNT and CDR2 YYREEE (reference sequence). Trimming cost V 3 bases and J 2 bases; bases outside gene matches: 4. The CDR3 region is CASSSGLAGFTDTQYF. The CDR3 DNA reads TGTGCCAGCAGCTCGGGACTAGCGGGCTTCACAGATACGCAGTATTTT.

J is TRBJ1-1 and V is TRBV5-6; a weak D match, TRBD1 (6 bases). Germline V gene sequence: CDR1 SGHDT, CDR2 YYEEEE. The germline V and J ends were trimmed by 3 bases and 4 bases, with 7 bases remaining between them. The CDR3 consists of 12 residues. CDR3 DNA: TGTGCCAGCAGCTGGGGGCCCACTGAAGCTTTCTTT. This translates into CASSWGPTEAFF. The whole variable domain, filled in from reference TRBV5-6 and TRBJ1-1, reads DAGVTQSPTHLIKTRGQQVTLRCSPKSGHDTVSWYQQALGQGPQFIFQYYEEEERQRGNFPDRFSGHQFPNYSSELNVNALLLGDSALYLCASSWGPTEAFFGQGTRLTVV.

This chain's CDR3 is CASSQPGLEVMKSYEQYF. CDR3 in DNA: TGCGCCAGCAGTCAACCGGGACTAGAAGTAATGAAGAGCTACGAGCAGTACTTC. This chain links TRBV23-1 with TRBJ2-7, with 8 positions matching TRBD2. TRBV23-1 falls under the ORF class, with uncertain function. V lost 2 bases, J lost 3 bases, and 15 bases stayed unmatched. This CDR3 has 18 residues.

The rearrangement links TRBV11-3 to TRBJ2-2, with 10 positions matching TRBD2. The V gene end was trimmed by 2 bases and the J gene end by 6 bases; junction bases not matched to a gene: 9. CDR3 length equals 17 residues. Per the germline V gene, CDR1 is SGHNT and CDR2 is YENEEA. The CDR3 sequence: CASSLTSGERVPGELFF. CDR3 sequence (DNA): TGTGCCAGCAGCTTAACTAGCGGGGAGAGGGTTCCCGGGGAGCTGTTTTTT. Full variable domain (remainder filled in from reference TRBV11-3 and TRBJ2-2): EAGVVQSPRYKIIEKKQPVAFWCNPISGHNTLYWYLQNLGQGPELLIRYENEEAVDDSQLPKDRFSAERLKGVDSTLKIQPAELGDSAVYLCASSLTSGERVPGELFFGEGSRLTVL.

The chain has TRBV28 and TRBJ2-7; TRBD1 might be the D (6 bases). The CDR3 has 12 amino acids. Deletions cut 7 bases from V and 2 bases from J, with 9 bases between. CDR1 MDHEN and CDR2 SYDVKM come from the germline V gene. The DNA of the CDR3 is TGTGCCAGCAAACAGGGTCCCTACGAGCAGTACTTC. Its translation is CASKQGPYEQYF.

This chain joins TRBV16 and TRBJ2-3, with 10 bases fitting TRBD1. The CDR3 spans 14 residues. V lost 3 bases to trimming and J lost 3 bases; unmatched junction nucleotides: 0. Per germline, CDR1 KGHSY and CDR2 FQNENV. CDR3 in DNA: TGTGCCAGCAGCCAGGGACAGGGGACAGATACGCAGTATTTT. It yields the protein CASSQGQGTDTQYF.

About this clone: One end of the junction does not line up with germline, which may come from a read error. The rearrangement links TRBV27 to TRBJ2-7, with D possibly being TRBD2 (6 bases). The CDR3 extends over 16 amino acids. Germline V CDR1 and CDR2: MNHEY, SMNVEV (reference sequence). The chain's CDR3 is CASSLSSSGDSYGQYF. The CDR3 DNA reads TGTGCCAGCAGTTTATCGAGCTCGGGGGACTCCTACGGGCAGTACTTC.

The chain joins TRBV5-4 to TRBJ2-1, with 10 nucleotides matching TRBD2. V trimming: 2 bases; J trimming: 4 bases; junction bases outside the gene matches: 3. CDR1 is SGHNT, CDR2 YYREEE, per germline (reference sequence). CDR3 length equals 15 residues. The CDR3 DNA sequence: TGTGCCAGCAGCTTTCGAGCGGGGGGGTACAATGAGCAGTTCTTC. Translation gives CASSFRAGGYNEQFF.